This T cell receptor (beta chain) was retrieved from a study of cytomegalovirus exposure and HLA in healthy donors. 13 Jbeta primers and 60 Vbeta primers were used for the PCR. Produced via immunoSEQ multiplex PCR; TCRdb's table is partial and in-frame only. The sample gives approximately 190,000 clones, roughly 70% of which show up once; about 3% is in the top ten. About this clone: Antigen specificity is unknown.

Broader study findings: Later analysis identified some 16,000 TCR beta sequences associated with HLA alleles, using a false discovery rate threshold of 0.05. On later analysis, the bulk of CMV-associated TCR beta chains appeared to be HLA-restricted.

Every donor was a healthy person donating bone marrow. The CDR3 is 16 residues long. CDR1 is LNHDA, CDR2 SQIVND, per germline (reference sequence). The ends lost 5 bases at V and 3 bases at J; junction bases unmatched: 9. V usage is TRBV19 and J usage is TRBJ2-5; the match to TRBD1 covers 10 bases. Sequenced sample: PBMCs. The receptor comes from a man aged 35-49 years in good health and CMV-seropositive. The CDR3 here is CASSLRRGTGEETQYF. The CDR3 DNA is TGTGCCAGTAGTCTCCGGAGGGGGACAGGGGAAGAGACCCAGTACTTC.